Listed below are T cell receptor beta chains from one sample, sequenced in a study of blood T cell repertoires in COVID-19. The protocol was immunoSEQ multiplex PCR, while the TCRdb copy is restricted to in-frame clones and leaves out a portion. The profile shows 130,000 to 150,000 clones, about 84% of them singletons. Material for sequencing was peripheral blood. Source of these receptors: a human donor in a cohort sampled during active COVID-19. Both conserved end residues are part of each CDR3. A D gene is named only where the DNA matches it firmly. Clone size is given for some rows only: seen once, a few or many times, or a class if the clone is expanded.

TRBJ1-1 | TRBV12-5 | - | - | CASGLPRGGRNTEAFF | TGTGCTAGTGGTTTGCCACGGGGAGGGAGGAACACTGAAGCTTTCTTT
TRBJ2-3 | TRBV7-9 | - | - | CASTDSGDTQYF | TGTGCCAGCACGGATTCGGGGGATACGCAGTATTTT
TRBJ2-1 | TRBV3-1/TRBV3-2 | - | TRBD1 | CASSQRTGRVDEQFF | TGTGCCAGCAGCCAACGGACAGGCCGAGTGGATGAGCAGTTCTTC
TRBJ1-2 | TRBV19 | - | - | CASSPRRELYGYTF | TGTGCCAGTAGTCCTCGCCGGGAGCTATATGGCTACACCTTC
TRBJ1-6 | TRBV6-2/TRBV6-3 | once | - | CASSYGPRNSPLHF | TGTGCCAGCAGTTACGGCCCGAGGAATTCACCCCTCCACTTT
TRBJ1-1 | TRBV7-2 | once | - | CASRRGRVNTEAFF | TGTGCCAGCAGACGGGGTCGGGTGAACACTGAAGCTTTCTTT
TRBJ1-1 | TRBV9 | - | - | CASSQGQNTEAFF | TGTGCCAGCAGTCAGGGACAGAACACTGAAGCTTTCTTT
TRBJ1-2 | TRBV30 | - | TRBD1 | CAYTGEVYYGYTF | TGTGCCTACACAGGGGAGGTCTACTATGGCTACACCTTC
TRBJ1-2 | TRBV4-2 | - | TRBD1 | CASSQTGEANYGYTF | TGTGCCAGCAGCCAGACAGGGGAGGCAAACTATGGCTACACCTTC
TRBJ1-6 | TRBV11-2 | few | TRBD1 | CASSAPTGRANSPLHF | TGTGCCAGCAGCGCTCCGACAGGGCGCGCAAATTCACCCCTCCACTTT
TRBJ2-1 | TRBV7-3 | - | - | CASSSGEPHNEQFF | TGTGCCAGCAGCTCAGGGGAGCCCCACAATGAGCAGTTCTTC
TRBJ2-2 | TRBV7-2 | once | TRBD2 | CASSSSGGPTGELFF | TGTGCCAGCAGCTCTAGCGGGGGCCCCACCGGGGAGCTGTTTTTT
TRBJ2-3 | TRBV7-2 | - | TRBD1 | CASSRDRVADTQYF | TGTGCCAGCAGCCGGGACAGGGTGGCAGATACGCAGTATTTT
TRBJ2-3 | TRBV11-3 | - | - | CASSSGGRGDTQYF | TGTGCCAGCAGCAGTGGCGGTCGCGGGGATACGCAGTATTTT
TRBJ1-1 | TRBV15 | - | - | CATSRGSGGGNTEAFF | TGTGCCACCAGCAGAGGGTCCGGGGGAGGGAACACTGAAGCTTTCTTT
TRBJ2-1 | TRBV9 | - | - | CASSAQGLSYNEQFF | TGTGCCAGCAGCGCTCAGGGTCTTTCCTACAATGAGCAGTTCTTC
TRBJ2-7 | TRBV28 | once | - | CASGRTTSPYEQYF | TGTGCCAGCGGGAGGACTACCTCCCCCTACGAGCAGTACTTC
TRBJ2-3 | TRBV7-2 | - | - | CASSHALYDTQYF | TGTGCCAGCAGCCATGCCCTCTACGATACGCAGTATTTT
TRBJ1-1 | TRBV6-1 | once | - | CASSERGVGFDTEAFF | TGTGCCAGCAGTGAACGGGGGGTGGGGTTCGACACTGAAGCTTTCTTT
TRBJ1-1 | TRBV5-1 | - | - | CASRTRVDTEAFF | TGCGCCAGCAGGACCAGGGTGGACACTGAAGCTTTCTTT
TRBJ2-1 | TRBV6-5 | - | TRBD2 | CASSYGGGAVGNEQFF | TGTGCCAGCAGTTACGGCGGGGGGGCCGTTGGGAATGAGCAGTTCTTC
TRBJ2-7 | TRBV5-8 | - | - | CASSLVTGIHEQYF | TGTGCCAGCAGCTTGGTTACAGGGATCCACGAGCAGTACTTC
TRBJ2-7 | TRBV2 | - | - | CASNVRVGEQYF | TGTGCCAGCAATGTCCGGGTGGGCGAGCAGTACTTC
TRBJ1-2 | TRBV6-6 | - | TRBD1 | CASSPHRTTRGPDYGYTF | TGTGCCAGCAGTCCACACAGGACCACCAGGGGGCCTGACTATGGCTACACCTTC
TRBJ2-3 | TRBV4-1 | - | TRBD2 | CASSRIAAGGGTDTQYF | TGCGCCAGCAGCCGGATCGCGGCGGGGGGCGGCACAGATACGCAGTATTTT
TRBJ1-6 | TRBV5-4 | - | - | CASSPGGSINNSPLHF | TGTGCCAGCAGCCCGGGAGGGAGCATAAATAATTCACCCCTCCACTTT
TRBJ2-3 | TRBV6-4 | - | TRBD1 | CASSDSGTGFTDTQYF | TGTGCCAGCAGTGATTCCGGGACAGGCTTCACAGATACGCAGTATTTT
TRBJ1-1 | TRBV9 | once | - | CASSANLIPLRSNPEAFF | TGTGCCAGCAGCGCAAACCTTATCCCGCTGCGATCGAACCCTGAAGCTTTCTTT